The 20 T cell receptor beta chains below were found in one sample sequenced in a study of early T cells in non-severe SARS-CoV-2 infection. TCRdb reanalysed the 5' RACE reads using MiXCR and keeps one entry per CDR3 protein. Of about 69,000 distinct CDR3 sequences in the sample, approximately 12% were seen once. What was sequenced was whole blood. The source of these receptors is an adult who was a healthcare worker with PCR-confirmed SARS-CoV-2 infection or an uninfected control (not recorded which).

The CDR3: CASSFFADTEAFF. CDR3 DNA: TGTGCCAGCAGCTTCTTCGCGGACACTGAAGCTTTCTTT. This chain links TRBV7-9 with TRBJ1-1, with D uncertain. Trimming left V 3 bases short and J 3 bases short, with 8 bases between. The CDR3 totals 13 residues. Germline V gives CDR1 SEHNR, CDR2 FQNEAQ (reference sequence).

At least ten counts were recorded for this clonotype. This CDR3 is CSAVLTGLSTDTQYF. The CDR3 DNA is TGCAGTGCCGTCCTGACAGGCCTAAGCACAGATACGCAGTATTTT. V gene TRBV20-1 combines with J gene TRBJ2-3; possibly TRBD1 for D (6 bases). The CDR3 length is 15 residues. The V and J ends lost 6 bases and 0 bases respectively, with 16 bases between them. CDR1 is DFQATT, CDR2 SNEGSKA, per germline (reference sequence).

This chain connects TRBV11-2 to TRBJ2-2; D might be TRBD1 (6 bases). This CDR3 is built from 15 residues. Germline CDR1 and CDR2: SGHAT and FQNNGV. V lost 3 bases and J 5 bases, leaving 13 bases between the germline ends. This chain's CDR3 is CASSLIRGKTGELFF. DNA of the CDR3: TGTGCCAGCAGCTTGATTAGGGGGAAGACCGGGGAGCTGTTTTTT. The full variable domain, rest sourced from reference TRBV11-2 and TRBJ2-2, is EAGVAQSPRYKIIEKRQSVAFWCNPISGHATLYWYQQILGQGPKLLIQFQNNGVVDDSQLPKDRFSAERLKGVDSTLKIQPAKLEDSAVYLCASSLIRGKTGELFFGEGSRLTVL.

This clonotype was detected only a few times. This rearrangement joins TRBV11-2 to TRBJ2-1; TRBD2 is a possible D gene (5 bases). CDR1 and CDR2 (germline): SGHAT, FQNNGV. Deletions cut 2 bases from V and 5 bases from J, with 16 bases between. This CDR3 contains 16 residues. The DNA for the CDR3 is TGTGCCAGCAGCTTATTGTGGGCTAGCAACCACAATGAGCAGTTCTTC. Translation gives CASSLLWASNHNEQFF.

This clonotype was counted a few times. The chain is built from TRBV3-1 and TRBJ2-7; D may be TRBD2 (6 bases). The CDR3 is 14 amino acids. The V gene lost 1 base and the J gene lost 3 bases, with 10 bases spanning the gap. The germline V gene encodes CDR1 LGHDT and CDR2 YNNKEL (reference sequence). DNA of the CDR3: TGTGCCAGCAGCCAAGTCTCCGGGGGCTACGAGCAGTACTTC. This codes for CASSQVSGGYEQYF.

This chain connects TRBV20-1 to TRBJ2-1, with a possible D match to TRBD1 (6 bases). Germline loops: CDR1 DFQATT, CDR2 SNEGSKA (reference sequence). CDR3 length: 12 amino acids. V lost 6 bases to trimming and J lost 10 bases, with 16 bases between them. CDR3 amino acids: CSAEDSPGEQFF. Here the CDR3 DNA reads TGCAGTGCGGAGGACAGCCCCGGCGAGCAGTTCTTC.

This clonotype is medium-sized. The genes are TRBV27 and TRBJ2-3, with 7 bases aligning to TRBD1. The CDR3 sequence is 14 residues long. From germline, CDR1 is MNHEY and CDR2 SMNVEV (reference sequence). V shed 5 bases and J 7 bases; nucleotides not matched to a gene: 9. DNA of the CDR3: TGTGCCAGCAGTCAAGACAGGGTTCGTAATACGCAGTATTTT. Residues: CASSQDRVRNTQYF.

This clonotype was seen once. The chain combines TRBV20-1 with TRBJ2-3; D gene unclear. The CDR3 contains 12 residues. Germline V CDR1 and CDR2: DFQATT, SNEGSKA (reference sequence). V lost 2 bases, J lost 3 bases, and 6 bases lay in between. The CDR3 DNA reads TGCAGTGCTAGACCTAGGACAGATACGCAGTATTTT. Amino acid sequence: CSARPRTDTQYF.

This clonotype has a count of ten or more. V and J are TRBV7-2 and TRBJ2-1; D unresolved. The ends were cut back, 1 base at V and 4 bases at J, with 8 bases in the middle. The CDR3 runs 14 residues. Germline loops: CDR1 SGHTA, CDR2 FQGNSA. The CDR3 DNA follows: TGTGCCAGCAGCTTAGGTCCTGGATACAATGAGCAGTTCTTC. This codes for CASSLGPGYNEQFF. The variable domain in full, with the rest retrieved from reference TRBV7-2 and TRBJ2-1, is GAGVSQSPSNKVTEKGKDVELRCDPISGHTALYWYRQSLGQGLEFLIYFQGNSAPDKSGLPSDRFSAERTGGSVSTLTIQRTQQEDSAVYLCASSLGPGYNEQFFGPGTRLTVL.

This clonotype was seen repeatedly, ten times or more. The CDR3 bases are TGCGCCAGCAACCTAGCTGGGACAGGGATGAATGAGCAGTTCTTC. This encodes CASNLAGTGMNEQFF. The gene calls are TRBV5-1 and TRBJ2-1, with 9 bases aligning to TRBD1. J was trimmed by 7 bases and V by 6 bases; bases with no gene match: 11. Germline V gene lookup returns CDR1 SGHRS and CDR2 YFSETQ. There are 15 residues in the CDR3.

In this sample, this clonotype turned up many times. The chain carries TRBV27 and TRBJ2-4, with D perhaps matching TRBD2 (6 bases). This CDR3 is 14 amino acids long. The V end lost 5 bases, the J end lost 0 bases, and 8 bases lay between the germline ends. Germline CDR1 MNHEY, CDR2 SMNVEV (reference sequence). The CDR3 loop is CASSTGVAKNIQYF. The CDR3 bases are TGTGCCAGCAGTACGGGAGTAGCCAAAAACATTCAGTACTTC.

This clonotype occurred a few times. The V and J genes are TRBV7-6 and TRBJ2-3; the match to TRBD1 covers 7 bases. This CDR3 spans 14 amino acids. V gave up 1 base and J gave up 3 bases; unmatched junction bases: 1. Germline CDR1 and CDR2: SGHVS and FNYEAQ. The CDR3 sequence: CASSLGDRTDTQYF. CDR3 coding DNA: TGTGCCAGCAGCTTAGGGGACAGAACAGATACGCAGTATTTT.

This clonotype was picked up many times. The chain combines TRBV10-3 with TRBJ2-1; 7 bases fit TRBD2. V gave up 3 bases and J gave up 5 bases; unmatched junction bases: 22. The CDR3 extends over 20 amino acids. In germline, CDR1 is ENHRY, CDR2 SYGVKD. CDR3 sequence: CAISDPFDGRRVKVNNEQFF. The CDR3 DNA sequence: TGTGCCATCAGTGATCCCTTCGACGGGAGGAGAGTAAAGGTGAACAATGAGCAGTTCTTC.

This clonotype was counted ten times or more. The CDR3 DNA reads as TGCGCCAGCAGCTTGGGGCCGCCGGGTAGTCAAGAGACCCAGTACTTC. Its protein is CASSLGPPGSQETQYF. V gene TRBV5-1 combines with J gene TRBJ2-5; the D is unclear. Germline CDR1 reads SGHRS; CDR2 reads YFSETQ. V lost 0 bases and J lost 2, with 14 bases in between. This CDR3 is 16 amino acids long.

This clonotype turned up a few times. The V gene is TRBV21-1, the J gene TRBJ2-3; the table's D call, TRBD1, was not checked against the DNA. TRBV21-1 is given as a pseudogene. The CDR3 runs to 15 residues. The CDR3 sequence is CASSKEGTEADTQYF. In nucleotides, the CDR3 is TGTGCCAGCAGCAAAGAAGGGACAGAGGCAGATACGCAGTATTTT.

This clonotype was observed a handful of times. The chain carries TRBV6-4 and TRBJ2-3; 12 bases are a match to TRBD2. The trim removed 8 bases at V and 1 base at J, leaving 4 bases unmatched. Germline-derived CDR1 and CDR2 are MRHNA and SNTAGT. The CDR3 runs to 15 residues. CDR3 bases: TGTGCCAGCTCAGGACTAGCGGGATGCACAGATACGCAGTATTTT. Translation: CASSGLAGCTDTQYF.

J is TRBJ1-6 and V is TRBV7-8; D remains ambiguous. The germline gives CDR1 SGHVS, CDR2 FQNEAQ. Trimming stripped 5 bases from V and 5 bases from J, with 4 bases between. The length of the CDR3 is 12 residues. The chain's CDR3 is CASSRHNSPLHF. The CDR3 coding sequence is TGTGCCAGCAGCCGCCATAATTCACCCCTCCACTTT.

This clonotype was counted many times. CDR3 sequence: CASSLSGSSYEQYF. The DNA for the CDR3 is TGTGCCAGCAGCTTAAGCGGAAGCTCCTACGAGCAGTACTTC. The genes are TRBV7-6 and TRBJ2-7; tentatively, D is TRBD2 (5 bases). The germline CDR1 and CDR2 sequences are SGHVS and FNYEAQ. V was clipped by 2 bases and J by 0 bases, with 8 bases between them. This CDR3 contains 14 residues.

Many counts were recorded for this clonotype. The chain uses TRBV20-1 and TRBJ2-7; TRBD1 matches at 9 bases. J was trimmed by 5 bases and V by 0 bases; bases with no gene match: 5. Germline V lookup: CDR1 DFQATT, CDR2 SNEGSKA (reference sequence). This CDR3 is 14 amino acids long. The CDR3: CSARDLQGANEQYF. CDR3 DNA: TGCAGTGCTAGAGATCTACAGGGGGCTAACGAGCAGTACTTC.

Comment on this clonotype: A much larger clonotype is one base distant, so this may be a read error. The chain recombines TRBV9 with TRBJ2-1, with 11 positions matching TRBD2. Germline V gene sequence: CDR1 SGDLS, CDR2 YYNGEE. CDR3 length: 17 residues. The CDR3 sequence is CASSVSLGTSGFNGQFF. The CDR3 nucleotides read TGTGCCAGCAGCGTAAGTCTGGGGACTAGCGGATTCAATGGGCAGTTCTTC.